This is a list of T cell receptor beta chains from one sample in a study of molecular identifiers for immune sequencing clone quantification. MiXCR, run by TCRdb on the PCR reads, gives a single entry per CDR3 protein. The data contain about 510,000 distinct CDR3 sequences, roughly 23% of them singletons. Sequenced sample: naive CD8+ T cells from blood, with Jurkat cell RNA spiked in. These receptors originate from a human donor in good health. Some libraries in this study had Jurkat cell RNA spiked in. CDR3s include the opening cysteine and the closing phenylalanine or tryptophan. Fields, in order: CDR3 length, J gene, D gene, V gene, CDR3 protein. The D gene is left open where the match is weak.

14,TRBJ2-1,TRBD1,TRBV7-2,CASSLGTGTNEQFF
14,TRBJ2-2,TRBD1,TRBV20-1,CSATGGRYTGELFF
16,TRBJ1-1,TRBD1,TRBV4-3,CASSQLTGGSNTEAFF
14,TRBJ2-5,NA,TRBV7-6,CASSLGLSQETQYF
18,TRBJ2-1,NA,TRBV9,CASSVWASVTSSCNEQFF
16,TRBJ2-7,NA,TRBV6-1,CASSAPRLPTSYEQYF
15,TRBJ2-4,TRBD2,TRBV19,CASSRFAGGGNIRYF
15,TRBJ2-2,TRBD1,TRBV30,CAWNYGQVYTGELFF
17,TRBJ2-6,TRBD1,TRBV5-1,CASSPGQESSGANVLTF
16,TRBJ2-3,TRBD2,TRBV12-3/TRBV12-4,CASSPPSGVGRRAQYF
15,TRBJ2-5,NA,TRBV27,CASSLAGPQKETQYF
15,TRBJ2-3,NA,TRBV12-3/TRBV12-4,CASSPLERVSHTQYF
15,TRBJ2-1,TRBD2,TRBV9,CASSPTWGGDNEQFF
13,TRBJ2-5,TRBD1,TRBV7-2,CASSAGTEETQYF
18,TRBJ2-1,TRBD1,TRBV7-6,CASSSLPDRGSSYNEQFF
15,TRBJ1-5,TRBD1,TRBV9,CASSRGGQGGQPQHF
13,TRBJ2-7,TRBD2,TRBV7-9,CASSPGLVDEQYF
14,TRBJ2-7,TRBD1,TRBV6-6,CASRVPGQSYEQYF
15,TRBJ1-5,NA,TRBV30,CARSGSGYSNQPQHF
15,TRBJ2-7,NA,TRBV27,CASSFSGGNPYEQYF
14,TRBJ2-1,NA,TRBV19,CASLGGGPSGEQFF